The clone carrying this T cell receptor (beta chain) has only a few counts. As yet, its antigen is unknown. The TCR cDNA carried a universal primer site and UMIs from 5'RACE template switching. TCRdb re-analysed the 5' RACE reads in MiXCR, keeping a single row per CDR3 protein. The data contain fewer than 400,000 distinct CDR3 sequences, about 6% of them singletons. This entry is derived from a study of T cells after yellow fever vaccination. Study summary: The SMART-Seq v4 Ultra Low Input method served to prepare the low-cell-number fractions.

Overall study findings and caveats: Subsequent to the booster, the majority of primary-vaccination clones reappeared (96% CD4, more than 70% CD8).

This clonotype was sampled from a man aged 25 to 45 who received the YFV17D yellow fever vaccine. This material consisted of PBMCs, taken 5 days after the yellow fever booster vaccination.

The CDR3 spells CSVEDSYEQYF. The CDR3 DNA sequence: TGCAGCGTTGAAGACAGCTACGAGCAGTACTTC. The chain is built from TRBV29-1 and TRBJ2-7, with D hard to call. Trimming took off 0 bases at V and 3 bases at J, with 3 bases between the two ends. Looked up from germline, CDR1 is SQVTM and CDR2 is ANQGSEA. The CDR3 covers 11 residues.